Listed here is a single T cell receptor (beta chain). What antigen it recognizes has not been identified. The input lacks base qualities; no much larger clone sits a single base away. Looking up the germline V gene (reference sequence) yields CDR1 LGHDT and CDR2 YNNKEL. The CDR3 starts with the cysteine, ends with the phenylalanine, and has 13 residues. Only CDR3 DNA is held: 39 bases, read in frame from base 1. Relative to germline, V is 1 base shorter and J is 6 bases shorter, with 9 bases between their ends. Collaborating institutions collected whole blood in K2EDTA tubes following their own protocols. Collaborator samples were shipped for TCRbeta analysis as frozen whole blood, isolated PBMCs, or DNA extracted from either sample type. The data were taken from a study of blood T cell repertoires in COVID-19 (dated by TCRdb to 2020 to 2022). Context from the whole study: Collaborator samples came from the United States, Italy and Spain and covered acute and convalescent phases of COVID-19. The material from the prospective study consisted of cDNA or gDNA derived from T cells, B-cell-depleted T cells, or PBMCs. The dataset comprised deeply sampled blood TCRbeta repertoires from subjects exposed to, actively infected with, or recovered from COVID-19. The repertoires were released in a freely available public database meant as a resource for research on the immune response to SARS-CoV-2. The samples were drawn from the first 160 participants of the ongoing ImmuneRACE study and from 950 to 1,500 subjects provided by 6 global collaborators. The sample metadata nearly always contained a de-identified subject ID, COVID-19 status, age in years and sex. Where available, HLA class I and class II types were taken from metadata supplied by the sample provider and were not determined by assay-based typing.

The immunoSEQ Assay, a bias-controlled multiplex PCR, was used to amplify TCRbeta CDR3 regions from genomic DNA. On the study's bioinformatics: The number of nucleated cells in each sample was estimated by amplification of reference gene primers within the assay. To quantify the absolute abundance of each unique TCRbeta CDR3 rearrangement, sequence reads were collapsed and filtered. For each sample, productive Simpson clonality was calculated as the square root of Simpson's diversity index across productive rearrangements. What TCRdb holds here is the immuneACCESS table cut down to in-frame rearrangements. Part of the clones is not present; checked against another copy, under half of the missing clones reflect an unresolved V gene, and the others are unexplained. V and J calls and clone size are as listed in that table; D and trimming were resolved from the DNA. The sample has approximately 96,000 clones on record, 88% of them singletons. About 2.7% of the sample belongs to the ten largest clones.

The investigation overall reported the following: How much clinical and demographic metadata was included differed by source and by participant, and the metadata was provided uncurated.

The material sequenced was peripheral blood. This TCR was sampled from a woman at least 80 years old with acute or convalescent COVID-19. The sequence joins TRBV3-1 (or the pseudogene TRBV3-2) to TRBJ1-2; 5 matching bases give a weak D call of TRBD1. The CDR3 amino acid sequence is: CASSQGLGDGYTF. The DNA sequence is given as TGTGCCAGCAGCCAAGGGCTAGGGGATGGCTACACCTTC.